The TCR beta chain under discussion was sequenced for a study of blood T cell repertoires in COVID-19. The V gene's germline CDR1 is SGHAT and CDR2 FQDESV (reference sequence). V gave up 1 base and J gave up 0 bases, with 9 bases separating them. The CDR3 sequence is 15 residues long. Data came from immunoSEQ multiplex PCR; TCRdb stores just in-frame clones and leaves some out. This sample has more than 200,000 clones; around 90% occur once, and the top ten carry around 1.6%. The chain recombines TRBV11-1 with TRBJ2-5; maybe TRBD1 (6 bases). The sequence was collected from a woman aged 45-65 years who had recovered from COVID-19. Sequenced: PBMCs or T cells enriched from blood (not recorded which). The CDR3 bases are TGTGCCAGCAGCTTAGTCAGGGGACACCAAGAGACCCAGTACTTC. This sequence encodes CASSLVRGHQETQYF.